Following are 3 T cell receptor beta chains from one sample sequenced in a study of T cell responses to AZD1222 COVID-19 vaccine (dated by TCRdb to about 2021). The intended sense of this specimen's time point label: baseline before first vaccination. The treatment or condition label, as the study defines it: meningococcal conjugate vaccine given as trial control. Libraries came from the immunoSEQ multiplex PCR assay. In TCRdb, the immuneACCESS table is reduced to in-frame sequences with V and J assigned. These tables do not hold every clone; where another copy was compared, an unresolved V gene accounts for under half, and the others remain unexplained. The sample table holds more than 95,000 clones, of which about 90% were seen once. Roughly 4.4% of the sample goes to the ten largest clones. The sample was peripheral blood, taken on day 0 of MenACWY control vaccination. The receptors come from an adult in good health.

This clone has a single count. The rearrangement joins TRBV18 to TRBJ1-1; D not certain. Germline V CDR1 and CDR2: KGHSH, LQKENI. This CDR3 region has 16 residues. The V end was cut by 0 bases, the J end by 2 bases, with 13 bases between. CDR3 sequence: CASSPPPQHFNTEAFF. The CDR3 nucleotides are TGTGCCAGCTCACCACCTCCTCAACACTTTAACACTGAAGCTTTCTTT. Looking up the rest from reference TRBV18 and TRBJ1-1 gives the full variable domain: NAGVMQNPRHLVRRRGQEARLRCSPMKGHSHVYWYRQLPEEGLKFMVYLQKENIIDESGMPKERFSAEFPKEGPSILRIQQVVRGDSAAYFCASSPPPQHFNTEAFFGQGTRLTVV.

J is TRBJ1-5 and V is TRBV7-9; unclear D gene. Between the trimmed V and J ends, which lost 5 bases and 5 bases, there was a span of 10 bases. The CDR3 is made up of 13 amino acids. Germline CDR1 reads SEHNR; CDR2 reads FQNEAQ (reference sequence). The CDR3 reads CASSEEWDQPQHF. The CDR3 nucleotides are TGTGCCAGCAGCGAGGAGTGGGATCAGCCCCAGCATTTT.

V and J are TRBV6-1 and TRBJ1-1; TRBD1 might be the D (6 bases). The CDR3 loop spans 16 amino acids. Trimming pared 4 bases from V and 4 bases from J, leaving 19 bases between. Per the germline V gene, CDR1 is MNHNS and CDR2 is SASEGT. The CDR3 region has the DNA TGTGCCAGCAGTGCCCCTGTAGGGGGGGTGGCCACTGAAGCTTTCTTT. It specifies CASSAPVGGVATEAFF.